The 32 T cell receptor delta chains listed next were all sequenced from one sample in a study of gamma delta lymphoproliferative disorders and STAT genes. TCRdb repeated clone calling on the multiplex PCR reads with CATT. The table records under 900 delta-chain clones, 2.5% to 3% of them present only once. PBMCs from patients and controls supplied the genomic DNA for sequencing. The source material was blood. All receptors come from a human donor in good health.

V usage is TRDV1 and J usage is TRDJ1; TRDD2 matches 7 bases. Germline V gene data show CDR1 as TSWWSYY and CDR2 as QGS. CDR3 length: 19 amino acids. V shed 3 bases and J 3 bases; nucleotides not matched to a gene: 19. CDR3 bases: TGTGCTCTTGGGGACGTAATTCCTACTCTTTTTACTTTCGCCGATAAACTCATCTTT. Its translation is CALGDVIPTLFTFADKLIF.

This clone turned up a few times. The TCRdb protein, from a much larger clone, departs from this DNA's translation at residue 17, likely by read error; the protein shown derives from the DNA. The chain's CDR3 is CACVTLGGSSWDTRQMIF. In nucleotides, the CDR3 is TGTGCCTGTGTCACACTGGGGGGAAGCTCCTGGGACACCCGACAGATGATTTTC. The chain links TRDV2 to TRDJ3; 8 positions match TRDD3. The CDR3 loop spans 18 amino acids. Germline CDR1 reads GEAIGNYY; CDR2 reads EKD.

Remarks on this clone: Translating this DNA gives a protein that differs at residue 4 from the TCRdb one, which belongs to a much larger clone; a read error is likely, and the protein shown is this translation. The rearrangement links TRDV1 to TRDJ1; 8 bases line up with TRDD3. Germline V CDR1 and CDR2: TSWWSYY, QGS. This CDR3 comprises 24 residues. CDR3 bases: TGTGCTCTTGAGGAACCGAAGCGGTTCCTGACCCATCTGGGGGACCAGGCGTACACCGATAAACTCATCTTT. Its protein product is CALEEPKRFLTHLGDQAYTDKLIF.

This clone was picked up a small number of times. The protein TCRdb gives is from a much larger clone and does not agree with this DNA's translation at residue 10, likely a read error; the protein shown here comes from the DNA. The J gene is TRDJ1, the V gene TRDV2, with D perhaps TRDD3 (6 bases). Trimming stripped 0 bases from V and 2 bases from J, with 24 bases between. CDR3 length: 19 amino acids. Germline V lookup: CDR1 GEAIGNYY, CDR2 EKD. CDR3 region: CACDTAGGRPGDQTDKLIF. CDR3 DNA: TGTGCCTGTGACACCGCAGGAGGGAGACCGGGGGACCAGACCGATAAACTCATCTTT.

A note on this clone: Translating this DNA gives a protein that differs at residue 3 from the TCRdb one, which belongs to a much larger clone; a read error is likely, and the protein shown is this translation. V is TRDV1 and J is TRDJ1; 9 nucleotides align to TRDD3. Germline CDR1 is TSWWSYY and CDR2 is QGS. The CDR3 sequence is 24 residues long. CDR3 sequence: CAPGELRFLYFGVLGDQHTDKLIF. The CDR3 region has the DNA TGTGCTCCTGGGGAACTGAGGTTCCTCTACTTTGGAGTACTGGGGGACCAGCACACCGATAAACTCATCTTT.

With respect to this clone: The protein given by TCRdb reflects a much larger clone and differs at residue 14 from this DNA's translation, likely from a read error; the protein shown is the DNA's translation. This chain links TRDV2 with TRDJ3, with TRDD3 identical over 10 bases. Germline lookup yields CDR1 GEAIGNYY and CDR2 EKD. CDR3 length: 19 residues. The CDR3 sequence is CACDLTGGSTSWDARQMFF. In nucleotides, the CDR3 is TGTGCCTGTGATCTGACTGGGGGATCCACCTCCTGGGACGCCCGACAGATGTTTTTC.

Details on this clone: The TCRdb record carries a much larger clone's protein, which differs from this DNA's translation at residue 19; a read error is the likely cause, and the protein listed here is the DNA translation. J is TRDJ3 and V is TRDV2; TRDD3 matches 9 bases. CDR3 size: 21 residues. Germline assignment: CDR1 GEAIGNYY and CDR2 EKD. CDR3 in amino acids: CACDSSDTGGTSSWDTRQVFF. DNA of the CDR3: TGTGCCTGTGACTCTTCGGATACTGGGGGAACGAGCTCCTGGGACACCCGACAGGTGTTTTTC.

Of note for this clone: TCRdb attributes to this sequence the protein of a much larger clone, which differs from the DNA translation at residue 11; a read error is likely, and the protein displayed is translated from the DNA. V gene TRDV1 combines with J gene TRDJ1; possible D gene TRDD3, 6 bases. The CDR3 length is 21 residues. Per the germline V gene, CDR1 is TSWWSYY and CDR2 is QGS. Trimming stripped 3 bases from V and 0 bases from J, with 29 bases between. The CDR3 sequence: CALGDPPLAWRILRYTDKLIF. The DNA of the CDR3 is TGTGCTCTTGGGGATCCCCCTCTGGCATGGAGGATACTCAGGTACACCGATAAACTCATCTTT.

A few counts support this clone. A read error is likely here: a far larger clone is one base away. Other DNA sequences within the sample encode an identical CDR3. This chain uses TRDV2 with TRDJ1, with 9 bases that match TRDD2. Germline V gene sequence: CDR1 GEAIGNYY, CDR2 EKD. Losses at the gene ends were 5 bases for V and 0 bases for J; bases not matched to a gene: 15. CDR3 length: 18 amino acids. DNA of the CDR3: TGTGCCTGTGTTCTAGTTTCCTTCCTACCCACCGACACCGATAAACTCATCTTT. Its translation is CACVLVSFLPTDTDKLIF.

By share, this clone ranks as hyperexpanded. This sample also contains other DNA sequences that code for the same CDR3. DNA for the CDR3: TGTGCCTGTGACACTCTGGGGGATAAGGAGTCCTGGGACACCCGACAGATGTTTTTC. It codes for CACDTLGDKESWDTRQMFF. The chain recombines TRDV2 with TRDJ3; 10 bases fit TRDD3. Trimming cost V 1 base and J 1 base; bases outside gene matches: 6. Germline CDR1 reads GEAIGNYY; CDR2 reads EKD. The CDR3 totals 19 residues.

At least ten counts were recorded for this clone. A far larger clone is a single base away, which makes a read error likely. Other DNA variants within this sample encode the same CDR3. The V gene is TRDV2, the J gene TRDJ1; 9 positions match TRDD3. There are 19 residues in the CDR3. CDR1 is GEAIGNYY, CDR2 EKD, per germline. The CDR3 loop is CACDTAGGRLGDQTDKLIF. DNA of the CDR3: TGCGCCTGTGACACCGCAGGAGGGAGACTGGGGGACCAGACCGATAAACTCATCTTT.

In this sample, this clone is medium-sized (0.01 to 0.1%). This likely stems from a read error, as it lies one base from a far larger clone. The same CDR3 is also encoded by other DNA sequences in this sample. The chain's CDR3 is CACDTLGDKESWDTRQMFF. For the CDR3, the DNA is TGTGCCTGTGACACTCTGGGGGATAAGGAGTCCTGGGACACCCGGCAGATGTTTTTC. This chain connects TRDV2 to TRDJ3, with TRDD3 matching 10 bases. Germline-derived CDR1 and CDR2 are GEAIGNYY and EKD. The CDR3 is 19 amino acids.

There are a few counts of this clone. The TCRdb protein comes from a much larger clone and disagrees with this DNA's translation at residue 7, likely due to a read error; the protein given here is derived from the DNA. The genes are TRDV2 and TRDJ3; D might be TRDD3 (5 bases). Germline V CDR1 and CDR2: GEAIGNYY, EKD. The CDR3 extends over 19 amino acids. The V and J ends lost 6 bases and 0 bases respectively, with 20 bases between them. The CDR3 DNA reads TGTGCCTGTTCTTTACTGGAGGACGAAAGCTCCTGGGACACCCGACAGATGTTTTTC. The encoded protein is CACSLLEDESSWDTRQMFF.

The table lists this clone with a few counts. For this DNA, TCRdb reports the protein of a much larger clone, which diverges at residue 16, most likely from a read error; the protein presented here is translated directly from the DNA. The CDR3 protein is CACDTAGGRLGDQTDILIF. The CDR3 DNA reads as TGTGCCTGTGACACCGCAGGAGGGAGACTGGGGGACCAGACCGATATACTCATCTTT. The chain employs TRDV2 and TRDJ1, with 9 bases lining up with TRDD3. Germline V gene data show CDR1 as GEAIGNYY and CDR2 as EKD. CDR3 length: 19 amino acids.

This clone was counted only a few times. TCRdb's protein for this DNA is that of a much larger clone and differs from the translation at residue 11, likely a read error; the protein shown is the DNA translation. The chain has TRDV2 and TRDJ1; 9 nucleotides match TRDD2. The germline CDR1 and CDR2 sequences are GEAIGNYY and EKD. V lost 5 bases, J lost 0 bases, and 15 bases stayed unmatched. The CDR3 length is 18 residues. CDR3 DNA: TGTGCCTGTGTTCTAGTCTCCTTCCTACCCATCGACACCGATAAACTCATCTTT. Amino acid sequence: CACVLVSFLPIDTDKLIF.

Details on this clone: TCRdb shows a much larger clone's protein in place of this DNA's translation, and the two differ at residue 7, likely through a read error; the protein shown is translated from the DNA. The rearrangement links TRDV1 to TRDJ1; 9 bases map to TRDD3. This CDR3 comprises 24 residues. The V gene's germline CDR1 is TSWWSYY and CDR2 QGS. Trimming cost V 0 bases and J 0 bases; bases outside gene matches: 26. In DNA, the CDR3 is TGTGCTCTTGGGGAACTGGGGTTCCTCTACTTTGGAGTACTGGGGGACCAGCACACCGATAAACTCATCTTT. Amino acids: CALGELGFLYFGVLGDQHTDKLIF.

This clone has a count of ten or more. This likely traces to a read error, being one base from a far larger clone. The rearrangement uses TRDV2 and TRDJ2; 7 nucleotides align to TRDD3. After removal of 3 bases from V and 3 bases from J, the junction contained 12 bases not matched to a gene. Germline V lookup: CDR1 GEAIGNYY, CDR2 EKD. CDR3 size: 17 residues. CDR3 amino acids: CACDAVARDTLTAQLFF. For the CDR3, the DNA is TGTGCCTGTGACGCCGTGGCTCGGGATACTCTGACAGCACAACTCTTCTTT.

The chain carries TRDV2 and TRDJ1; 10 nucleotides line up with TRDD3. The germline CDR1 and CDR2 sequences are GEAIGNYY and EKD. V shed 3 bases and J 3 bases; nucleotides not matched to a gene: 9. This CDR3 region has 16 residues. CDR3 nucleotides: TGTGCCTGTGACTTTATACTGGGGGATCCCGCCGATAAACTCATCTTT. The encoded protein is CACDFILGDPADKLIF.

Worth noting for this clone: The protein in TCRdb stems from a much larger clone and differs at residue 8 from this DNA's translation, likely a read error; here the protein is translated from the DNA. Distinct nucleotide sequences in the sample also encode this CDR3. V is TRDV1 and J is TRDJ1; 9 nucleotides align to TRDD3. This CDR3 has 24 residues. The germline V gene encodes CDR1 TSWWSYY and CDR2 QGS. V lost 0 bases to trimming and J lost 2 bases; unmatched junction nucleotides: 28. This CDR3 reads CALGELRLLYFGVLGDQHTDKLIF. As DNA, the CDR3 is TGTGCTCTTGGGGAACTGAGGCTCCTCTACTTTGGAGTACTGGGGGACCAGCATACCGATAAACTCATCTTT.

This clone was recorded a few times. This probably arose from a read error, given a far larger clone one base away. The same CDR3 also results from other DNA sequences found in this sample. This sequence joins TRDV1 and TRDJ1; tentatively, D is TRDD2 or TRDD3 (5 bases each). The ends were cut back, 1 base at V and 0 bases at J, with 36 bases in the middle. Germline V gives CDR1 TSWWSYY, CDR2 QGS. The CDR3 has 24 amino acids. The CDR3 bases are TGTGCTCTTGGGGAACCGAAGCGGTTCCTGACCCATCTCGGGGACCAGGCGTACACCGATAAACTCATCTTT. This gives the protein CALGEPKRFLTHLGDQAYTDKLIF.

Concerning this clone: The protein in TCRdb stems from a much larger clone and differs at residue 9 from this DNA's translation, likely a read error; here the protein is translated from the DNA. This chain links TRDV2 with TRDJ3; 10 positions agree with TRDD3. V shed 4 bases and J 0 bases; nucleotides not matched to a gene: 8. The V gene's germline CDR1 is GEAIGNYY and CDR2 EKD. The CDR3 consists of 19 residues. For the CDR3, the DNA is TGTGCCTGTGATCTGACTGGGGGATTCACCTCCTGGGACACCCGACAGATGTTTTTC. Its protein is CACDLTGGFTSWDTRQMFF.

In its sample, this clone was seen a few times. A far more abundant clone sits one base away, making this likely a read error. Other nucleotide sequences from this sample produce the same CDR3. The V call is TRDV1, the J call TRDJ1; 9 nucleotides agree with TRDD3. Germline V gene sequence: CDR1 TSWWSYY, CDR2 QGS. The CDR3 sequence is 24 residues long. This CDR3 reads CALGELRFLYFGVLGDQHTDKLIF. The DNA of the CDR3 is TGTGCTCTTGGAGAACTGAGGTTCCTCTACTTTGGAGTACTGGGGGACCAGCACACCGATAAACTCATCTTT.

This clone showed up just a few times. This probably arose from a read error, given a far larger clone one base away. Distinct nucleotide sequences in the sample also encode this CDR3. V and J are TRDV3 and TRDJ1, with TRDD2 identical over 9 bases. Trimming cost V 2 bases and J 7 bases; bases outside gene matches: 20. The CDR3 spans 17 residues. The germline V gene encodes CDR1 TVYSNPD and CDR2 GDNSRS (reference sequence). The CDR3, as DNA: TGTGCCTTTCAGCCTTCCTACGGAGTCTATGGACGAGTTAAACTCATCTTT. Translation gives CAFQPSYGVYGRVKLIF.

Details on this clone: TCRdb shows a much larger clone's protein in place of this DNA's translation, and the two differ at residue 4, likely through a read error; the protein shown is translated from the DNA. The chain combines TRDV2 with TRDJ2; D gene ambiguous. This CDR3 region has 15 residues. Per germline, CDR1 GEAIGNYY and CDR2 EKD. Trimming left V 6 bases short and J 2 bases short, with 15 bases between. CDR3 sequence (DNA): TGTGCCTGTAACGCCGTTGAATCCTTGACAGCACAACTCTTCTTT. Translated, it gives CACNAVESLTAQLFF.

With respect to this clone: For this DNA, TCRdb reports the protein of a much larger clone, which diverges at residue 9, most likely from a read error; the protein presented here is translated directly from the DNA. The rearrangement links TRDV3 to TRDJ1; TRDD2 agrees at 9 bases. The CDR3 sequence is 17 residues long. CDR1 and CDR2 from the germline V gene are TVYSNPD and GDNSRS (reference sequence). Germline trimming cut 2 bases from V and 7 bases from J; bases unmatched to any gene: 20. The CDR3 loop reads CAFQPSYGAYGRVKLIF. For the CDR3, the DNA is TGTGCCTTTCAGCCTTCCTACGGAGCCTATGGACGGGTTAAACTCATCTTT.

With respect to this clone: TCRdb's entry gives the protein of a much larger clone, which mismatches this DNA's translation at residue 12, likely from a read error; the protein reported here is translated from the DNA. The chain has TRDV2 and TRDJ3, with 8 bases identical to TRDD3. CDR3 size: 18 residues. Germline V gene data show CDR1 as GEAIGNYY and CDR2 as EKD. CDR3 sequence: CACVTLGGSSWNTRQMFF. The CDR3 DNA reads TGTGCCTGTGTCACACTGGGGGGAAGCTCCTGGAACACCCGACAGATGTTTTTC.

This clone was detected a few times. The TCRdb protein comes from a much larger clone and disagrees with this DNA's translation at residue 4, likely due to a read error; the protein given here is derived from the DNA. This sequence joins TRDV2 and TRDJ3, with TRDD3 identical over 10 bases. CDR3 length: 19 residues. V was clipped by 5 bases and J by 0 bases; unmatched bases: 9. Germline V gives CDR1 GEAIGNYY, CDR2 EKD. The CDR3 protein is CACGLTGGSTSWDTRQMFF. The DNA of the CDR3 is TGTGCCTGTGGTCTGACTGGGGGATCCACCTCCTGGGACACCCGACAGATGTTTTTC.

This clone was counted a few times. The TCRdb record carries a much larger clone's protein, which differs from this DNA's translation at residue 12; a read error is the likely cause, and the protein listed here is the DNA translation. This chain connects TRDV2 to TRDJ3, with 10 nucleotides matching TRDD3. Trimming cost V 1 base and J 5 bases; bases outside gene matches: 10. CDR3 size: 19 residues. The V gene's germline CDR1 is GEAIGNYY and CDR2 EKD. The CDR3 loop is CACDTLGDKESRDTRQMFF. As DNA, the CDR3 is TGTGCCTGTGACACTCTGGGGGATAAGGAGTCCCGGGACACCCGACAGATGTTTTTC.

This clone has only a few counts. Translating this DNA gives a protein that differs at residue 8 from the TCRdb one, which belongs to a much larger clone; a read error is likely, and the protein shown is this translation. The chain couples TRDV2 to TRDJ1; 9 bases line up with TRDD3. V shed 0 bases and J 2 bases; nucleotides not matched to a gene: 15. CDR1 and CDR2 from the germline V gene are GEAIGNYY and EKD. The CDR3 loop spans 19 amino acids. CDR3 amino acids: CACDTAGRRLGDQTDKLIF. DNA of the CDR3: TGTGCCTGTGACACCGCAGGAAGGAGACTGGGGGACCAGACCGATAAACTCATCTTT.

This clone was detected only a few times. A far larger clone is one nucleotide away, so this likely arose from a read error. This specimen includes other DNA sequences encoding the same CDR3. The rearrangement joins TRDV2 to TRDJ2; no clear D gene. The CDR3 runs to 15 residues. Looked up from germline, CDR1 is GEAIGNYY and CDR2 is EKD. CDR3: CACDAVESLTAQLFF. The CDR3 DNA reads TGTGCCTGTGACGCCGTTGAATCCTTGACAGCACAGCTCTTCTTT.

There are a few counts of this clone. For this DNA, TCRdb reports the protein of a much larger clone, which diverges at residue 8, most likely from a read error; the protein presented here is translated directly from the DNA. J is TRDJ3 and V is TRDV2; D is perhaps TRDD3 (6 bases). The germline V gene encodes CDR1 GEAIGNYY and CDR2 EKD. Between the trimmed V and J ends, which lost 1 base and 1 base, there was a span of 16 bases. The CDR3 contains 19 residues. The CDR3 region has the DNA TGTGCCTGTGACACTCTGGGGCATAAGGAGTCCTGGGACACCCGACAGATGTTTTTC. This encodes CACDTLGHKESWDTRQMFF.

This clone was found a few times. With only one base between it and a far larger clone, this is likely a read error. Other DNA sequences from this sample encode an identical CDR3 as well. The rearrangement links TRDV2 to TRDJ1; 9 bases match TRDD2. The CDR3 runs to 18 residues. Germline V gene lookup returns CDR1 GEAIGNYY and CDR2 EKD. The V and J ends lost 5 bases and 2 bases, in that order; junction bases with no gene match: 17. The CDR3 DNA reads TGTGCCTGTGTTCTAGTCTCCTTCCTACCCACCGATACCGATAAACTCATCTTT. It yields the protein CACVLVSFLPTDTDKLIF.